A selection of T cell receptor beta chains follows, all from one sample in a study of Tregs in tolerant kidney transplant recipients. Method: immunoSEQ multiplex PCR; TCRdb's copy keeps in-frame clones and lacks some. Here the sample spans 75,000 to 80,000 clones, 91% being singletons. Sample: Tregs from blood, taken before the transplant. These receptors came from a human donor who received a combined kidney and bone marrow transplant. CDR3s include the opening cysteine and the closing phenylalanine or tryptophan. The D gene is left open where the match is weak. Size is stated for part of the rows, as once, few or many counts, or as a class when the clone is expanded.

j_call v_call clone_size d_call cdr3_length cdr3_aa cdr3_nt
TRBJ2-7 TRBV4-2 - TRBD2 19 CASSHPRGLARKLSYEQYF TGTGCCAGCAGCCACCCCCGGGGACTAGCGCGAAAACTTAGCTACGAGCAGTACTTC
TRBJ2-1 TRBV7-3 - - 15 CASSLRQSSYNEQFF TGTGCCAGCAGCTTAAGACAGAGCTCCTACAATGAGCAGTTCTTC
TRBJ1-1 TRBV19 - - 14 CASSTWQKNTEAFF TGTGCCAGTAGTACGTGGCAGAAGAACACTGAAGCTTTCTTT
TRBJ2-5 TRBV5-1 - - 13 CASSLVGKETQYF TGCGCCAGCAGCTTGGTTGGAAAAGAGACCCAGTACTTC
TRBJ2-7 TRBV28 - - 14 CASSVSGPPYEQYF TGTGCCAGCAGTGTGAGCGGGCCCCCCTACGAGCAGTACTTC
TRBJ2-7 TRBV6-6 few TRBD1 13 CASSYGTGYEQYF TGTGCCAGCAGTTACGGGACAGGGTACGAGCAGTACTTC
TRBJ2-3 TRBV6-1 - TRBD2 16 CASSANSGRGTDTQYF TGTGCCAGCAGTGCCAATAGCGGGAGGGGCACAGATACGCAGTATTTT
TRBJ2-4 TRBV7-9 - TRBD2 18 CASSPLLGLAGGEGIQYF TGTGCCAGCAGCCCCTTACTGGGACTAGCGGGAGGAGAGGGCATTCAGTACTTC
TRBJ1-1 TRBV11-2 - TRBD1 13 CASSHGQGLEAFF TGTGCCAGCAGCCATGGACAGGGCCTTGAAGCTTTCTTT
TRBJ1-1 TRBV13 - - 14 CASSLGQGDTEAFF TGTGCCAGCAGCTTAGGACAGGGAGACACTGAAGCTTTCTTT
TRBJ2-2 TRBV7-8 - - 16 CASSLAGAGNTGELFF TGTGCCAGCAGCTTAGCGGGAGCTGGAAACACCGGGGAGCTGTTTTTT
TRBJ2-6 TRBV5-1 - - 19 CASTLAPAGSRSGANVLTF TGCGCCAGCACCCTCGCGCCGGCCGGGAGCAGGTCTGGGGCCAACGTCCTGACTTTC
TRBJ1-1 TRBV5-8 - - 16 CASSPVYSPLNTEAFF TGTGCCAGCAGCCCCGTTTACAGCCCCTTGAACACTGAAGCTTTCTTT
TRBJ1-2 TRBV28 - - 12 CASSLGRNGYTF TGTGCCAGCAGTTTGGGTAGAAATGGCTACACCTTC
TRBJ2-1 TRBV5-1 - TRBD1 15 CASSSGTAPWDEQFF TGCGCCAGCAGCTCCGGGACAGCTCCCTGGGATGAGCAGTTCTTC
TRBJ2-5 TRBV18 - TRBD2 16 CASSRMGLELQETQYF TGTGCCAGCTCACGAATGGGACTAGAATTGCAAGAGACCCAGTACTTC
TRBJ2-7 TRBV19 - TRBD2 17 CASSNPRLAGGTYEQYF TGTGCCAGTAGTAATCCCCGCCTCGCGGGAGGGACCTACGAGCAGTACTTC
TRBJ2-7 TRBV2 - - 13 CASSEDSFYEQYF TGTGCCAGCAGTGAAGACAGCTTTTACGAGCAGTACTTC
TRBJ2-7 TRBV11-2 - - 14 CASSFGTGDYEQYF TGTGCCAGCAGCTTCGGGACGGGGGATTACGAGCAGTACTTC
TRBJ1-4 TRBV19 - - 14 CASSIGSTNEKLFF TGTGCCAGTAGTATTGGGTCAACTAATGAAAAACTGTTTTTC
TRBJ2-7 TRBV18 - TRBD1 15 CASSPAGTGSSEQYF TGTGCCAGCTCACCAGCCGGGACAGGGTCCTCCGAGCAGTACTTC
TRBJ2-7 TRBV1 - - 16 CTSSRGLAGGPYEQYF TGCACCAGCAGCCGTGGTTTAGCGGGAGGGCCCTACGAGCAGTACTTC